This is a list of T cell receptor beta chains from one sample in a study of OX40 agonist ivuxolimab in advanced cancers. Produced via immunoSEQ multiplex PCR; TCRdb's table is partial and in-frame only. The sample holds fewer than 110,000 clones, around 90% seen once. This specimen consisted of CD4+ or CD8+ T cells sorted from blood, obtained in a trial of the OX40 agonist ivuxolimab. The receptors were sampled from an adult with an advanced solid tumor such as melanoma, head and neck, liver or kidney cancer. Both conserved end residues are part of each CDR3. D genes are given only for firm matches. Where a row states a size, it is once, few, many or the class of an expanded clone; other rows omit it.

CDR3 protein | CDR3 DNA | V gene | clone size | J gene | D gene
CASSPGRGLDEQFF | TGTGCCAGCAGCCCCGGCAGGGGTCTCGATGAGCAGTTCTTC | TRBV11-3 | - | TRBJ2-1 | -
CASSRTGAIEKLFF | TGTGCCAGCAGTCGGACAGGGGCGATTGAAAAACTGTTTTTT | TRBV28 | - | TRBJ1-4 | TRBD1
CASSLLRGRDEAFF | TGTGCCAGCAGCTTATTAAGGGGGAGGGATGAAGCTTTCTTT | TRBV7-8 | - | TRBJ1-1 | -
CASSFGQDRNQPQHF | TGTGCCAGCAGCTTCGGACAGGATCGCAATCAGCCCCAGCATTTT | TRBV7-2 | once | TRBJ1-5 | TRBD1
CASTTTGYYEQYF | TGTGCCAGCACCACGACAGGGTACTACGAGCAGTACTTC | TRBV28 | - | TRBJ2-7 | TRBD1
CASSYSQYNEKLFF | TGTGCCAGTAGTTATTCCCAGTACAATGAAAAACTGTTTTTT | TRBV19 | - | TRBJ1-4 | -
CAVPRGGSYEQYF | TGTGCCGTGCCACGGGGCGGATCCTACGAGCAGTACTTC | TRBV2 | - | TRBJ2-7 | -
CASSRDRGNQPQHF | TGTGCCAGCAGCCGGGACAGGGGAAATCAGCCCCAGCATTTT | TRBV9 | - | TRBJ1-5 | TRBD1
CASSEYGKETQYF | TGTGCCAGCAGTGAATATGGGAAAGAGACCCAGTACTTC | TRBV25-1 | - | TRBJ2-5 | -
CATSGNPGLAGGRDGELFF | TGTGCCACCAGCGGAAATCCGGGACTAGCGGGAGGACGGGACGGGGAGCTGTTTTTT | TRBV15 | - | TRBJ2-2 | TRBD2
CASSVTGTETQYF | TGTGCCAGCAGCGTGACAGGGACAGAGACCCAGTACTTC | TRBV7-8 | - | TRBJ2-5 | TRBD1